This TCR beta chain was found in a study of a mutant IDH1 vaccine in newly diagnosed glioma. The overall study: The vaccination schedule gave patients eight doses in weeks 1, 3, 5, 7, 11, 15, 19 and 23. Mean patient age was around 40 years; approximately 62% were male and about 40% female. Patients' prior therapy spanned radiotherapy, temozolomide, or both; most underwent both.

A remark on this clone: Its antigen is not identified.

TCRdb's table, derived via immunoSEQ multiplex PCR, lists solely in-frame clones and lacks some. The table lists about 130,000 clones, roughly 78% of them singletons. General study findings and limits: Among all patients, vaccine-induced immune responses occurred in roughly 93%.

The CDR3 sequence is 11 residues long. The V and J ends lost 6 bases and 5 bases respectively, with 10 bases between them. Germline V gives CDR1 DFQATT, CDR2 SNEGSKA (reference sequence). Described time point: week 11, during vaccination. Topical imiquimod was applied with each vaccine dose, which held 300 ug of mutant IDH1 20-mer peptide. The sample was PBMCs, taken from a glioma patient whose treatment included an IDH1 peptide vaccine. The chain combines TRBV20-1 with TRBJ2-5; D is undetermined. The TCR sequence derives from a man aged 35 to 55 with glioma. CDR3 loop: CSARVAETQYF. CDR3 DNA: TGCAGTGCAAGGGTGGCGGAGACCCAGTACTTC.